Below, 22 T cell receptor beta chains from the same sample are listed, as sequenced in a study of T cells in Graves' hyperthyroidism and ophthalmopathy. RNA transcripts were the template for amplifying TCR beta CDR3 regions. The study used the HTBI primer set for a first-round RT-PCR of the TCR CDR3. TCRdb re-derived calls from the multiplex PCR reads in MiXCR, one entry per CDR3 protein. This table holds over 90,000 distinct CDR3 sequences, 47% found once. The source material was blood. The receptors shown here come from a man aged 35-49 years with Graves' hyperthyroidism.

The table lists this clonotype with many counts. The chain links TRBV29-1 to TRBJ2-1, with 9 bases that match TRBD2. The CDR3 sequence is 14 residues long. Unmatched junction bases numbered 6, after V lost 4 bases and J lost 5 bases. Germline-derived CDR1 and CDR2 are SQVTM and ANQGSEA. CDR3: CSVVAGGPDNEQFF. The CDR3, as DNA: TGCAGCGTTGTTGCGGGAGGGCCAGACAATGAGCAGTTCTTC.

This clonotype showed up many times. This rearrangement joins TRBV7-2 to TRBJ2-1, with D perhaps matching TRBD1 (6 bases). V lost 0 bases and J lost 6, with 21 bases in between. Germline CDR1 is SGHTA and CDR2 is FQGNSA. The CDR3 is made up of 18 amino acids. The CDR3 region has the DNA TGTGCCAGCAGCTTAGCGGGTTTTCCAGGGGCTCCCGCCAATGAGCAGTTCTTC. Its protein is CASSLAGFPGAPANEQFF.

This clonotype was seen repeatedly, ten times or more. The rearrangement links TRBV11-3 to TRBJ1-6; D is undetermined. From germline, CDR1 is SGHNT and CDR2 YENEEA. The CDR3 extends over 14 amino acids. Trimming cost V 0 bases and J 7 bases, with 7 bases left between them. CDR3 nucleotides: TGTGCCAGCAGCTTAGAGCAGAAAAATTCACCCCTCCACTTT. Translating it yields CASSLEQKNSPLHF.

This clonotype was seen once. This sequence joins TRBV16 and TRBJ2-5, with 11 bases matching TRBD2. Germline loops: CDR1 KGHSY, CDR2 FQNENV. V was clipped by 4 bases and J by 2 bases; unmatched bases: 9. This CDR3 has 17 amino acids. The CDR3 is CASSLPTSGEGQETQYF. CDR3 sequence (DNA): TGTGCCAGCAGCCTACCGACTAGCGGGGAAGGGCAAGAGACCCAGTACTTC.

This rearrangement joins TRBV19 to TRBJ2-5; TRBD2 matches 8 bases. V lost 6 bases and J lost 7; bases outside the gene matches: 16. The germline CDR1 and CDR2 sequences are LNHDA and SQIVND (reference sequence). The CDR3 is 16 amino acids. The CDR3 reads CASRAAGGHDKRTQYF. The CDR3 bases are TGTGCCAGTAGGGCCGCGGGGGGACATGATAAGCGGACCCAGTACTTC. The entire variable domain, with the rest obtained from reference TRBV19 and TRBJ2-5, is as follows: DGGITQSPKYLFRKEGQNVTLSCEQNLNHDAMYWYRQDPGQGLRLIYYSQIVNDFQKGDIAEGYSVSREKKESFPLTVTSAQKNPTAFYLCASRAAGGHDKRTQYFGPGTRLLVL.

This clonotype has ten or more counts. The V call is TRBV11-1, the J call TRBJ2-7; D may be TRBD2 (5 bases). The CDR3 contains 14 residues. Trimming removed 0 bases from V and 6 bases from J, with 12 bases in between. Germline assignment: CDR1 SGHAT and CDR2 FQDESV (reference sequence). The CDR3: CASSLAPAGSEQYF. CDR3 in DNA: TGTGCCAGCAGCTTAGCCCCGGCGGGTTCCGAGCAGTACTTC.

This clonotype was recorded many times. The V gene is TRBV7-9, the J gene TRBJ1-5; D is unclear. CDR1 SEHNR and CDR2 FQNEAQ come from the germline V gene (reference sequence). The CDR3 covers 14 residues. V was pared by 4 bases and J by 11 bases, with 18 bases between. The CDR3 spells CASSWYGEPVAQHF. CDR3 in DNA: TGTGCCAGCAGCTGGTACGGGGAGCCCGTAGCCCAGCATTTT. Variable domain in full (rest from reference TRBV7-9 and TRBJ1-5): DTGVSQNPRHKITKRGQNVTFRCDPISEHNRLYWYRQTLGQGPEFLTYFQNEAQLEKSRLLSDRFSAERPKGSFSTLEIQRTEQGDSAMYLCASSWYGEPVAQHFGDGTRLSIL.

This clonotype has a count of ten or more. V is TRBV20-1 and J is TRBJ2-1; no firm D call. V lost 6 bases to trimming and J lost 3 bases, with 15 bases between them. Germline V CDR1 and CDR2: DFQATT, SNEGSKA (reference sequence). This CDR3 region has 14 residues. DNA of the CDR3: TGCAGTGCCCCCCCTAGTAAAGTCTACAATGAGCAGTTCTTC. It yields the protein CSAPPSKVYNEQFF.

This clonotype was observed a handful of times. A much bigger clone sits one base away, suggesting this may be a read error. The rearrangement uses TRBV12-3 or TRBV12-4 and TRBJ1-2, with 7 bases matching TRBD1. CDR3 length equals 14 residues. The CDR3 is CAGRRTGLNYGYTF. CDR3 bases: TGTGCCGGCAGGCGGACAGGCCTCAACTATGGCTACACCTTC.

In this sample, this clonotype turned up many times. The chain combines TRBV5-1 with TRBJ2-2; D gene uncertain. The CDR3 covers 16 residues. The germline V gene has CDR1 SGHRS and CDR2 YFSETQ. V was clipped by 6 bases and J by 2 bases, with 17 bases between them. The CDR3 DNA reads as TGCGCCAGCACCCCCAATGGACCAGAAAACACCGGGGAGCTGTTTTTT. It codes for CASTPNGPENTGELFF.

The V gene is TRBV15, the J gene TRBJ2-7; TRBD2 matches at 11 bases. V lost 8 bases to trimming and J lost 2 bases; unmatched junction nucleotides: 14. Germline loops: CDR1 LNHNV, CDR2 YYDKDF (reference sequence). This CDR3 is built from 17 residues. The CDR3 DNA is TGTGCCACCTCGAAGTGGACTAGCGGGTGGAACCCCTACGAGCAGTACTTC. This encodes CATSKWTSGWNPYEQYF.

This clonotype has a count of ten or more. The J gene is TRBJ2-7, the V gene TRBV7-4; 7 bases align to TRBD1. CDR1 is SGHVT, CDR2 SQSDAQ, per germline. Losses at the gene ends were 11 bases for V and 4 bases for J; bases not matched to a gene: 14. This CDR3 has 14 residues. This CDR3 reads CAPTLDRLWYEQYF. In nucleotides, the CDR3 is TGTGCCCCCACCTTGGACAGGCTCTGGTACGAGCAGTACTTC.

This clonotype was seen only once. CDR3 loop: CASSDSRGAEQFF. CDR3 DNA sequence: TGTGCCAGCAGTGATAGTCGGGGTGCTGAGCAGTTCTTC. The gene calls are TRBV2 and TRBJ2-1, with D possibly being TRBD2 (5 bases). V shed 3 bases and J shed 9 bases, with 12 bases lying between them. CDR3 length: 13 residues. CDR1 and CDR2 (germline): SNHLY, FYNNEI.

The chain employs TRBV7-2 and TRBJ2-7, with 14 bases that match TRBD2. Unmatched junction bases numbered 5, after V lost 4 bases and J lost 3 bases. This CDR3 contains 16 residues. CDR1 and CDR2 from the germline V gene are SGHTA and FQGNSA. The CDR3 DNA reads TGTGCCAGCAGCTCTGCCGGGACTAGCGGGAGCTACGAGCAGTACTTC. It is translated as CASSSAGTSGSYEQYF.

The V and J genes are TRBV6-2 or TRBV6-3 and TRBJ1-5; D might be TRBD1 (5 bases). Deletions cut 6 bases from V and 7 bases from J, with 16 bases between. The CDR3 loop spans 14 amino acids. CDR1 is MNHEY and CDR2 is SVGEGT in the germline V gene. CDR3 loop: CASRLRGSWQPQHF. DNA of the CDR3: TGTGCCAGCAGACTTAGGGGATCGTGGCAGCCCCAGCATTTT.

There are many counts of this clonotype. The V call is TRBV12-3 or TRBV12-4, the J call TRBJ2-1, with D maybe TRBD2 (6 bases). This CDR3 contains 14 residues. V gave up 2 bases and J gave up 3 bases, with 8 bases separating them. The CDR3 region is CASSLQGLYNEQFF. In nucleotides, the CDR3 is TGTGCCAGCAGTTTACAGGGACTCTACAATGAGCAGTTCTTC.

This clonotype was found many times. The chain is built from TRBV7-3 and TRBJ2-2; 9 bases agree with TRBD2. The length of the CDR3 is 16 residues. J lost 6 bases, V lost 5 bases, and 10 bases had no gene match. Germline CDR1 reads SGHTA; CDR2 reads FQGTGA. The CDR3 loop is CASSPRGGRAAGELFF. The CDR3 DNA is TGTGCCAGCAGCCCGCGCGGCGGGAGGGCCGCCGGGGAGCTGTTTTTT.

This clonotype was recorded only once. This chain joins TRBV2 and TRBJ2-7, with 10 bases identical to TRBD2. Trimming took 5 bases from V and 5 from J; bases not matched to a gene: 9. CDR1 and CDR2 from the germline V gene are SNHLY and FYNNEI. CDR3 length equals 15 residues. The CDR3 protein is CASSSGLSGGDEQYF. CDR3 nucleotides: TGTGCCAGCAGTTCGGGTCTAAGCGGGGGGGACGAGCAGTACTTC.

This clonotype was seen at least ten times. The chain employs TRBV5-1 and TRBJ1-6, with 7 bases identical to TRBD1. With V trimmed by 0 bases and J by 5 bases, 2 bases remained unmatched. This CDR3 comprises 15 residues. Germline CDR1 and CDR2: SGHRS and YFSETQ. DNA for the CDR3: TGCGCCAGCAGCTTGGAGGGACAGAATAATTCACCCCTCCACTTT. This encodes CASSLEGQNNSPLHF.

The V and J genes are TRBV9 and TRBJ2-1; TRBD2 aligns across 7 bases. CDR1 is SGDLS, CDR2 YYNGEE, per germline. This CDR3 has 16 residues. The J segment lost 2 bases and the V segment lost 3 bases, leaving 8 bases of the junction unmatched. The CDR3 nucleotides read TGTGCCAGCAGCGATCGGCGGGGGTCAACCTACAATGAGCAGTTCTTC. Amino acid sequence: CASSDRRGSTYNEQFF.

Concerning this clonotype itself: In this CDR3 the conserved last residue, phenylalanine or tryptophan, is missing, so a read error is likely. The J gene is TRBJ2-5, the V gene TRBV9; a possible D gene is TRBD2 (5 bases). The CDR3 covers 14 residues. Trimming removed 0 bases from V and 3 bases from J, with 9 bases in between. In germline, CDR1 is SGDLS, CDR2 YYNGEE. CDR3 bases: TGTGCCAGCAGCGTAGATTCCGGGGAAGAGACCCAGTACGTC. Residues: CASSVDSGEETQYV.

V and J are TRBV7-2 and TRBJ1-6, with 10 bases lining up with TRBD1. The CDR3 totals 14 residues. CDR1 is SGHTA, CDR2 FQGNSA, per germline. V shed 7 bases, J shed 8 bases, and the junction held 5 bases outside the gene matches. CDR3 residues: CASIRTGGDSPLHF. In nucleotides, the CDR3 is TGTGCCAGCATTAGGACAGGGGGTGATTCACCCCTCCACTTT. The variable domain in full, completed from reference TRBV7-2 and TRBJ1-6, reads GAGVSQSPSNKVTEKGKDVELRCDPISGHTALYWYRQSLGQGLEFLIYFQGNSAPDKSGLPSDRFSAERTGGSVSTLTIQRTQQEDSAVYLCASIRTGGDSPLHFGNGTRLTVT.